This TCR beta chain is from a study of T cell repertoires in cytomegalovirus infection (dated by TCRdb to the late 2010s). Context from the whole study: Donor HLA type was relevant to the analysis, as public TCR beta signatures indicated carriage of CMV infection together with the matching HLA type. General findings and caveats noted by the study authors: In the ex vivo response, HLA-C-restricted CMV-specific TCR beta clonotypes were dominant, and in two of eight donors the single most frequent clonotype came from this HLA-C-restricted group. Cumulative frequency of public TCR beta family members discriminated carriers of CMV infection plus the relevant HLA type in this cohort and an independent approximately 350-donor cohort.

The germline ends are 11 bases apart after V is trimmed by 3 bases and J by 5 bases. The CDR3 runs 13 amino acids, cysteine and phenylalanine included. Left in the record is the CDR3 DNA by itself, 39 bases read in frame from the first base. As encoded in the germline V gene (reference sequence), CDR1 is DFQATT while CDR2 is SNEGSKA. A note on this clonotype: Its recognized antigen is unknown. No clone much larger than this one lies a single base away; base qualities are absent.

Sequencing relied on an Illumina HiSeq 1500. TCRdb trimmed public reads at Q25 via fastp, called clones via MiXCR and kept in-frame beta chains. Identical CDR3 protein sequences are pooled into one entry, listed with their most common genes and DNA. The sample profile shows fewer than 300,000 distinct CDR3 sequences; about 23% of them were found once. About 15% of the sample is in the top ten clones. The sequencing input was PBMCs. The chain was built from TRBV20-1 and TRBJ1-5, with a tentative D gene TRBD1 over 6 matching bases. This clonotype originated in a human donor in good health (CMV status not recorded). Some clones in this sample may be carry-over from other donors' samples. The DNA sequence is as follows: TGCAGTGCTAGTGGGACAAGGGATCAGCCCCAGCATTTT. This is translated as CSASGTRDQPQHF.